Below are 4 T cell receptor beta chains sequenced from a single sample in a study of cytomegalovirus exposure and HLA in healthy donors. PCR used 60 Vbeta primers and 13 Jbeta primers. Measured with immunoSEQ multiplex PCR; TCRdb has only the in-frame clones, and not every one. The sample has 110,000 to 150,000 clones, 75% to 85% seen once. Sequencing used PBMCs. The receptor source for this set is a man in his forties in good health and CMV-seronegative.

This clone came up a few times. The rearrangement uses TRBV7-2 and TRBJ2-3; TRBD2 matches 12 bases. The trim removed 5 bases at V and 4 bases at J, leaving 16 bases unmatched. Germline V gene sequence: CDR1 SGHTA, CDR2 FQGNSA. The CDR3 spans 19 residues. CDR3 nucleotide sequence: TGTGCCAGCAGCCGGCTGTGGACTAGCGGGACCCCAGACGCAGATACGCAGTATTTT. Translation gives CASSRLWTSGTPDADTQYF.

The rearrangement uses TRBV19 and TRBJ1-2; 8 bases align to TRBD1. This CDR3 comprises 16 residues. After removal of 5 bases from V and 4 bases from J, the junction contained 12 bases not matched to a gene. Germline V CDR1 and CDR2: LNHDA, SQIVND (reference sequence). The DNA for the CDR3 is TGTGCCAGTAGTGGCGACAGGGGCCACTCGGCCTATGGCTACACCTTC. It codes for CASSGDRGHSAYGYTF.

The chain is built from TRBV27 and TRBJ2-1; 9 bases fit TRBD1. CDR1 and CDR2 (germline): MNHEY, SMNVEV (reference sequence). The CDR3 contains 16 residues. Germline trimming cut 5 bases from V and 5 bases from J; bases unmatched to any gene: 10. The DNA for the CDR3 is TGTGCCAGCAGTCACCGGTGGACAGGGGACGACAATGAGCAGTTCTTC. Amino acid sequence: CASSHRWTGDDNEQFF.

The chain couples TRBV9 to TRBJ1-1; no clear D gene. The V gene's germline CDR1 is SGDLS and CDR2 YYNGEE. V lost 0 bases and J 4 bases, leaving 13 bases between the germline ends. The CDR3 loop spans 15 amino acids. The chain's CDR3 is CASSVVGEGATEAFF. CDR3 bases: TGTGCCAGCAGCGTAGTCGGGGAGGGTGCCACTGAAGCTTTCTTT.